These 31 T cell receptor beta chains share one sample of origin, sequenced in a study of blood T cell repertoires in COVID-19. The method was immunoSEQ multiplex PCR; TCRdb's version includes in-frame clones alone and lacks a portion of them. The profile shows roughly 360,000 clones, 70% to 90% of them singletons. The source material was PBMCs or T cells enriched from blood (not recorded which). All receptors derive from a man under 40 who had recovered from COVID-19.

A note on this clone: One end of the junction is discordant with germline, which a read error may explain. The chain uses TRBV7-6 and TRBJ2-3, with 9 bases lining up with TRBD2. Germline values: CDR1 SGHVS, CDR2 FNYEAQ. CDR3 length equals 18 residues. The CDR3 coding sequence is TGTGCCAGCAGCTTAGGTGCTATTTGGCGGGGGGGCACGGATACGCAGTATTTT. Its protein is CASSLGAIWRGGTDTQYF.

Comments on this clone: Within the sample, other DNA sequences also encode this same CDR3. The chain employs TRBV5-8 and TRBJ1-1; the match to TRBD1 covers 7 bases. CDR1 is SGHTS, CDR2 YDEGEE, per germline. V shed 0 bases and J 3 bases; nucleotides not matched to a gene: 5. This CDR3 spans 15 amino acids. The CDR3 protein is CASSLVGGRDTEAFF. CDR3 DNA: TGTGCCAGCAGCTTGGTAGGGGGCCGAGACACTGAAGCTTTCTTT.

This rearrangement joins TRBV19 to TRBJ1-2, with 7 positions matching TRBD1. The V segment lost 7 bases and the J segment 2 bases; nucleotides outside the gene matches: 4. This CDR3 comprises 13 residues. The germline gives CDR1 LNHDA, CDR2 SQIVND (reference sequence). CDR3 sequence (DNA): TGTGCCAGTAATGGACAGGCCAACTATGGCTACACCTTC. This translates into CASNGQANYGYTF.

The chain carries TRBV7-2 and TRBJ2-3; 16 bases are shared with TRBD2. The CDR3 is 15 amino acids. J gave up 15 bases and V 0 bases, and 6 bases lay outside the gene matches. CDR1 SGHTA and CDR2 FQGNSA come from the germline V gene. The CDR3 coding sequence is TGTGCCAGCAGCTTAGCCGGGACTAGCGGGGGGGCCATTTATTTT. It specifies CASSLAGTSGGAIYF.

The chain uses TRBV9 and TRBJ2-5; 9 nucleotides match TRBD2. The CDR3 sequence is 15 residues long. V shed 3 bases, J shed 5 bases, and the junction held 8 bases outside the gene matches. Germline CDR1 and CDR2: SGDLS and YYNGEE. CDR3 nucleotide sequence: TGTGCCAGCAGCGGCGGCGGGGGGGCGCGGGAGACCCAGTACTTC. It is translated as CASSGGGGARETQYF.

The rearrangement uses TRBV5-4 and TRBJ2-7; 8 positions match TRBD2. The trim removed 0 bases at V and 0 bases at J, leaving 11 bases unmatched. The V gene's germline CDR1 is SGHNT and CDR2 YYREEE (reference sequence). The CDR3 consists of 18 residues. CDR3 amino acids: CASSLDLFSGGSSYEQYF. In DNA, the CDR3 is TGTGCCAGCAGCTTGGACCTTTTTTCGGGGGGGAGCTCCTACGAGCAGTACTTC.

The chain links TRBV6-1 to TRBJ1-5; 7 nucleotides match TRBD1. Germline V lookup: CDR1 MNHNS, CDR2 SASEGT. The CDR3 consists of 18 residues. V gave up 4 bases and J gave up 2 bases; unmatched junction bases: 14. The CDR3 region has the DNA TGTGCCAGCAGTGTAAGTCTCGGAGGGACAGTTGGCAATCAGCCCCAGCATTTT. This codes for CASSVSLGGTVGNQPQHF.

This chain links TRBV10-2 with TRBJ2-7; D perhaps matches TRBD1 (6 bases). The CDR3 has 13 amino acids. Trimming pared 8 bases from V and 3 bases from J, leaving 14 bases between. Germline assignment: CDR1 WSHSY and CDR2 SAAADI. This CDR3 reads CASGITGFYEQYF. As DNA, the CDR3 is TGCGCCAGCGGAATTACAGGGTTCTACGAGCAGTACTTC.

V and J are TRBV5-6 and TRBJ1-1; D call uncertain. Trimming took off 1 base at V and 0 bases at J, with 16 bases between the two ends. The CDR3 covers 17 residues. CDR1 is SGHDT, CDR2 YYEEEE, per germline. CDR3 bases: TGTGCCAGCAGCTTGATGGGCAGGAGGGATATGAACACTGAAGCTTTCTTT. Protein: CASSLMGRRDMNTEAFF.

V usage is TRBV27 and J usage is TRBJ1-5; D possibly corresponds to TRBD1 (6 bases). The V gene's germline CDR1 is MNHEY and CDR2 SMNVEV (reference sequence). The CDR3 extends over 13 amino acids. Trimming took 6 bases from V and 10 from J, leaving 16 bases between them. CDR3: CASSRQEMGPQHF. CDR3 DNA sequence: TGTGCCAGCAGCCGACAGGAGATGGGCCCCCAGCATTTT.

The rearrangement links TRBV6-6 to TRBJ2-3; no definite D call. V lost 8 bases and J 6 bases, leaving 15 bases between the germline ends. From germline, CDR1 is MNHNY and CDR2 SVGAGI (reference sequence). The CDR3 contains 13 residues. CDR3: CASYLSPGDTQYF. The CDR3, as DNA: TGTGCCAGCTATCTATCACCCGGGGATACGCAGTATTTT.

The chain employs TRBV7-9 and TRBJ2-3; a possible D gene is TRBD1 (6 bases). This CDR3 is built from 12 residues. CDR1 is SEHNR and CDR2 is FQNEAQ in the germline V gene (reference sequence). The germline V and J ends were trimmed by 6 bases and 6 bases, with 10 bases remaining between them. CDR3 amino acids: CASRGALDTQYF. The CDR3 DNA follows: TGTGCCAGCAGGGGGGCCCTGGATACGCAGTATTTT.

The rearrangement links TRBV19 to TRBJ1-2, with no clear D. CDR1 is LNHDA, CDR2 SQIVND, per germline (reference sequence). The CDR3 totals 15 residues. V lost 1 base and J 3 bases, leaving 12 bases between the germline ends. The CDR3 DNA sequence: TGTGCCAGTAGTATAGTGGGCAGTTTGGACTATGGCTACACCTTC. It specifies CASSIVGSLDYGYTF. The variable domain in full, with the rest retrieved from reference TRBV19 and TRBJ1-2, is DGGITQSPKYLFRKEGQNVTLSCEQNLNHDAMYWYRQDPGQGLRLIYYSQIVNDFQKGDIAEGYSVSREKKESFPLTVTSAQKNPTAFYLCASSIVGSLDYGYTFGSGTRLTVV.

This chain links TRBV4-1 with TRBJ2-5; 10 nucleotides agree with TRBD2. The CDR3 totals 15 residues. Germline assignment: CDR1 MGHRA and CDR2 YSYEKL. Trimming took 4 bases from V and 4 from J; bases not matched to a gene: 6. The CDR3, as DNA: TGCGCCAGCAGCCCACCACTAGCGGGGTTAGAGACCCAGTACTTC. Its protein product is CASSPPLAGLETQYF.

The chain joins TRBV6-2 or TRBV6-3 to TRBJ1-1; D unclear. Trimming removed 4 bases from V and 1 base from J, with 10 bases in between. CDR1 is MNHEY and CDR2 is SVGEGT in the germline V gene. The CDR3 consists of 14 residues. The CDR3 is CASSCKRSNTEAFF. The DNA of the CDR3 is TGTGCCAGCAGTTGCAAACGGTCGAACACTGAAGCTTTCTTT.

The chain links TRBV6-5 to TRBJ2-2; D is ambiguous. The CDR3 is 12 amino acids. V was pared by 5 bases and J by 5 bases, with 6 bases between. Germline V gene lookup returns CDR1 MNHEY and CDR2 SVGAGI. The CDR3 loop reads CASSTVTGELFF. CDR3 nucleotides: TGTGCCAGCAGTACGGTAACCGGGGAGCTGTTTTTT.

The chain recombines TRBV28 with TRBJ1-2; D is uncertain. The CDR3 is 11 amino acids. The V end was cut by 10 bases, the J end by 1 base, with 7 bases between. Germline lookup yields CDR1 MDHEN and CDR2 SYDVKM. The CDR3 DNA follows: TGTGCCATTAGTAGTAACTATGGCTACACCTTC. It specifies CAISSNYGYTF.

The J gene is TRBJ2-3, the V gene TRBV5-1; 14 nucleotides line up with TRBD2. Germline assignment: CDR1 SGHRS and CDR2 YFSETQ. The CDR3 length is 16 residues. V lost 4 bases, J lost 5 bases, and 6 bases stayed unmatched. The CDR3 sequence: CASSLLGLAGGDTQYF. CDR3 nucleotides: TGCGCCAGCAGCCTTCTCGGACTAGCGGGGGGAGATACGCAGTATTTT.

The V and J genes are TRBV2 and TRBJ2-3; 9 nucleotides line up with TRBD1. In germline, CDR1 is SNHLY, CDR2 FYNNEI. The length of the CDR3 is 16 residues. J was trimmed by 0 bases and V by 6 bases; bases with no gene match: 7. The CDR3 loop is CASSTPGQGSTDTQYF. CDR3 DNA: TGTGCCAGCAGCACACCGGGACAGGGCAGCACAGATACGCAGTATTTT.

The rearrangement links TRBV7-8 to TRBJ2-7; possible D gene TRBD2, 6 bases. CDR1 and CDR2 from the germline V gene are SGHVS and FQNEAQ. V dropped 3 bases and J dropped 6 bases, with 18 bases sitting between them. This CDR3 contains 15 residues. The CDR3 region is CASSLGQLVGGEQYF. The CDR3 DNA is TGTGCCAGCAGCTTGGGTCAGTTAGTGGGGGGCGAGCAGTACTTC.

This rearrangement joins TRBV30 to TRBJ1-1, with D unclear. The germline V gene has CDR1 GTSNPN and CDR2 SVGIG (reference sequence). V was trimmed by 0 bases and J by 3 bases, leaving 5 bases between them. CDR3 size: 12 residues. The CDR3, as DNA: TGTGCCTGGAGTGTACTAGACACTGAAGCTTTCTTT. Translation gives CAWSVLDTEAFF.

The genes are TRBV6-2 or TRBV6-3 and TRBJ2-1; TRBD2 matches at 11 bases. Trimming removed 0 bases from V and 0 bases from J; junction bases left unmatched: 4. CDR3 length equals 18 residues. CDR1 MNHEY and CDR2 SVGEGT come from the germline V gene. This CDR3 is CASSYSLAGGSSYNEQFF. The DNA of the CDR3 is TGTGCCAGCAGTTACTCTTTAGCGGGGGGGAGCTCCTACAATGAGCAGTTCTTC.

The chain recombines TRBV7-3 with TRBJ2-3; 7 nucleotides align to TRBD2. CDR3 length: 14 residues. The V and J ends lost 4 bases and 8 bases, in that order; junction bases with no gene match: 9. CDR1 is SGHTA, CDR2 FQGTGA, per germline. CDR3 in amino acids: CASSSSGVDGTQYF. The DNA for the CDR3 is TGTGCCAGCAGCTCCAGCGGGGTGGATGGTACGCAGTATTTT. The variable domain in full, completed from reference TRBV7-3 and TRBJ2-3, reads GAGVSQTPSNKVTEKGKYVELRCDPISGHTALYWYRQSLGQGPEFLIYFQGTGAADDSGLPNDRFFAVRPEGSVSTLKIQRTERGDSAVYLCASSSSGVDGTQYFGPGTRLTVL.

The rearrangement uses TRBV27 and TRBJ2-4, with TRBD1 matching 12 bases. Germline CDR1 MNHEY, CDR2 SMNVEV (reference sequence). The CDR3 is 17 residues long. The V gene end was trimmed by 4 bases and the J gene end by 7 bases; junction bases not matched to a gene: 11. CDR3 DNA: TGTGCCAGCAGTTACTCCCGGGACAGGGGGCTCCCTAACATTCAGTACTTC. Protein product: CASSYSRDRGLPNIQYF.

The V and J genes are TRBV19 and TRBJ1-5; TRBD1 is a possible D gene (5 bases). In germline, CDR1 is LNHDA, CDR2 SQIVND (reference sequence). Deletions cut 6 bases from V and 11 bases from J, with 20 bases between. The CDR3 has 14 residues. CDR3 sequence reads: CASSVHGQGPAQHF. The DNA for the CDR3 is TGTGCCAGTAGCGTGCATGGTCAGGGTCCGGCCCAGCATTTT.

This clone was detected only a few times. V and J are TRBV15 and TRBJ1-4; a possible D gene is TRBD1 (6 bases). Germline CDR1 and CDR2: LNHNV and YYDKDF (reference sequence). The CDR3 has 16 residues. V was pared by 4 bases and J by 5 bases, with 17 bases between. The DNA of the CDR3 is TGTGCCACCAGCACACAGACAGGAAATGTAAATGAAAAACTGTTTTTT. As protein: CATSTQTGNVNEKLFF.

The gene calls are TRBV2 and TRBJ1-1; D is possibly TRBD1 (5 bases). V lost 7 bases and J 5 bases, leaving 14 bases between the germline ends. Germline assignment: CDR1 SNHLY and CDR2 FYNNEI. The length of the CDR3 is 13 residues. The chain's CDR3 is CASNTHGGTEAFF. The CDR3 DNA reads TGTGCCAGCAATACCCATGGGGGGACTGAAGCTTTCTTT.

The chain couples TRBV4-3 to TRBJ1-1; D uncertain. Germline values: CDR1 LGHNA, CDR2 YSLEER. With 0 bases removed from V and 0 bases from J, the gap between germline ends came to 11 bases. The CDR3 contains 16 residues. The CDR3 loop is CASSQDPFQMNTEAFF. The DNA for the CDR3 is TGCGCCAGCAGCCAAGATCCATTTCAGATGAACACTGAAGCTTTCTTT.

This clone has a single count. V and J are TRBV27 and TRBJ1-4; D is unresolved. The germline V gene has CDR1 MNHEY and CDR2 SMNVEV (reference sequence). The V gene lost 5 bases and the J gene lost 0 bases, with 10 bases spanning the gap. The CDR3 is 15 residues long. The CDR3 DNA is TGTGCCAGCAGTGCCCCCGGGTCAACTAATGAAAAACTGTTTTTT. It codes for CASSAPGSTNEKLFF. Drawing the rest from reference TRBV27 and TRBJ1-4, the complete variable domain is EAQVTQNPRYLITVTGKKLTVTCSQNMNHEYMSWYRQDPGLGLRQIYYSMNVEVTDKGDVPEGYKVSRKEKRNFPLILESPSPNQTSLYFCASSAPGSTNEKLFFGSGTQLSVL.

This sequence joins TRBV6-5 and TRBJ1-1, with a tentative D call TRBD1 (6 bases). Trimming stripped 6 bases from V and 4 bases from J, with 18 bases between. Per the germline V gene, CDR1 is MNHEY and CDR2 is SVGAGI. This CDR3 has 15 residues. CDR3 sequence reads: CASSTQGIDGTEAFF. The CDR3 DNA follows: TGTGCCAGCAGCACACAGGGCATTGACGGCACTGAAGCTTTCTTT.

V and J are TRBV5-4 and TRBJ2-5, with TRBD1 as a possible D gene (6 bases). The CDR3 spans 13 residues. From germline, CDR1 is SGHNT and CDR2 YYREEE (reference sequence). V lost 2 bases and J 2 bases, leaving 7 bases between the germline ends. The CDR3 spells CASSLQGQETQYF. The DNA of the CDR3 is TGTGCCAGCAGCTTACAGGGACAAGAGACCCAGTACTTC. Looking up the rest from reference TRBV5-4 and TRBJ2-5 gives the full variable domain: ETGVTQSPTHLIKTRGQQVTLRCSSQSGHNTVSWYQQALGQGPQFIFQYYREEENGRGNFPPRFSGLQFPNYSSELNVNALELDDSALYLCASSLQGQETQYFGPGTRLLVL.